This entry describes one T cell receptor (beta chain). CDR1 and CDR2 (germline): DFQATT, SNEGSKA (reference sequence). This CDR3 has 13 residues. Trimming took 3 bases from V and 3 from J, leaving 12 bases between them. This sample is drawn from a study of early T cells in non-severe SARS-CoV-2 infection. TCRdb analysed the 5' RACE reads with MiXCR anew, one entry per CDR3 protein. This table has tens of thousands of distinct CDR3 sequences, 16% appearing once. Here the sequenced sample was whole blood, taken at baseline. The receptor was derived from an adult who was a healthcare worker with PCR-confirmed SARS-CoV-2 infection or an uninfected control (not recorded which). The chain couples TRBV20-1 to TRBJ2-7, with D maybe TRBD1 (6 bases). CDR3 bases: TGCAGTGCTAGGTACAGGGAACGCTACGAGCAGTACTTC. Protein sequence: CSARYRERYEQYF.